This TCR beta chain was obtained from a study of spatial heterogeneity in lung cancer. Study outcomes and limitations: Higher tumor mutation counts went along with higher counts of expanded intratumoral alpha and beta TCRs.

Comment on this clonotype: Its cognate antigen is unknown.

Documented time point: sample taken at primary tumor resection. One entry per CDR3 protein, called by TCRdb with MiXCR from the 5' RACE reads. Of around 26,000 distinct CDR3 sequences listed, approximately 9% are singletons. Germline CDR1 and CDR2: DFQATT and SNEGSKA (reference sequence). The CDR3 is made up of 17 amino acids. V was clipped by 0 bases and J by 2 bases, with 17 bases between them. This specimen was lung tumor tissue, taken at surgery. This TCR was recovered from a male donor with early-stage non-small cell lung cancer. This rearrangement joins TRBV20-1 to TRBJ2-1; no clear D gene. CDR3 nucleotides: TGCAGTGCTAGAGATCCAGCCCCCCGGAGCACCTACAATGAGCAGTTCTTC. It specifies CSARDPAPRSTYNEQFF.